The 28 T cell receptor beta chains listed next were all sequenced from one sample in a study of blood T cells in healthy people across ages. A J-beta primer mix and a sample-barcoded 5' primer were used in a second PCR of roughly 6 to 11 cycles. TCRdb itself ran the 5' RACE reads through MiXCR, one entry per CDR3 protein. The table has about 670,000 distinct CDR3 sequences, 52% seen once. The sequenced sample was blood. These receptors were taken from an elderly woman in good health.

The chain uses TRBV6-2 or TRBV6-3 and TRBJ1-2; weak D call: TRBD1 (6 bases). V gave up 2 bases and J gave up 4 bases, with 11 bases separating them. The CDR3 consists of 14 residues. Germline CDR1 reads MNHEY; CDR2 reads SVGEGT. The CDR3 protein is CASSYLTGTYGYTF. The CDR3, as DNA: TGTGCCAGCAGTTACCTGACAGGTACCTATGGCTACACCTTC.

This clonotype appeared many times. The chain couples TRBV2 to TRBJ1-6; no clear D gene. V lost 7 bases and J 10 bases, leaving 14 bases between the germline ends. This CDR3 region has 13 residues. CDR1 and CDR2 from the germline V gene are SNHLY and FYNNEI. This CDR3 is CASTRQLESPLHF. CDR3 in DNA: TGTGCCAGCACTCGTCAGCTCGAGTCACCCCTCCACTTT.

The chain joins TRBV15 to TRBJ2-5; 12 nucleotides align to TRBD2. The CDR3 totals 16 residues. Unmatched junction bases numbered 9, after V lost 5 bases and J lost 5 bases. CDR1 LNHNV and CDR2 YYDKDF come from the germline V gene (reference sequence). The CDR3 is CATSGGLAGKGETQYF. CDR3 bases: TGTGCCACCAGCGGAGGACTAGCGGGAAAAGGGGAGACCCAGTACTTC.

This clonotype appeared many times. This CDR3 is CASSLVWDNEQFF. CDR3 sequence (DNA): TGTGCCAGCAGCTTAGTATGGGACAATGAGCAGTTCTTC. This sequence joins TRBV7-2 and TRBJ2-1, with no clear D. Germline V CDR1 and CDR2: SGHTA, FQGNSA. The CDR3 loop spans 13 amino acids. The ends were cut back, 1 base at V and 5 bases at J, with 6 bases in the middle.

The gene calls are TRBV29-1 and TRBJ1-2; a possible D gene is TRBD1 (6 bases). The CDR3 totals 12 residues. The germline V gene encodes CDR1 SQVTM and CDR2 ANQGSEA. Trimming stripped 8 bases from V and 5 bases from J, with 15 bases between. The CDR3, as DNA: TGCAGCCACAACAGGGCGGGGTATGGCTACACCTTC. Its protein product is CSHNRAGYGYTF.

Worth noting for this clonotype: Given a much more abundant clone one base away, this may be a read error. The chain is built from TRBV18 and TRBJ2-7; D perhaps matches TRBD1 (5 bases). CDR3 length: 13 residues. Germline V lookup: CDR1 KGHSH, CDR2 LQKENI. CDR3 sequence (DNA): TGTGCCAACTCAACCGACAGTCCTCGCGAGCAGTACTTC. Protein product: CANSTDSPREQYF.

The chain has TRBV29-1 and TRBJ1-2; TRBD1 is a possible D gene (6 bases). Deletions cut 4 bases from V and 8 bases from J, with 17 bases between. CDR1 is SQVTM, CDR2 ANQGSEA, per germline. The CDR3 is 13 amino acids. CDR3 sequence (DNA): TGCAGCGTTGGGGAGGGGTACAGGGACGGCTACACCTTC. It specifies CSVGEGYRDGYTF.

This clonotype was recorded a few times. V gene TRBV7-2 combines with J gene TRBJ2-3, with D perhaps TRBD2 (5 bases). Looked up from germline, CDR1 is SGHTA and CDR2 is FQGNSA. This CDR3 region has 20 residues. V shed 5 bases and J shed 4 bases, with 31 bases lying between them. CDR3 bases: TGTGCCAGCAGCCCGCCTATACGCCAAGCTAGCATTCTGTTGGCAGATACGCAGTATTTT. Amino acids: CASSPPIRQASILLADTQYF.

This clonotype has just a few counts. The J gene is TRBJ1-2, the V gene TRBV10-3; no clear D gene. This CDR3 spans 14 amino acids. Trimming took 3 bases from V and 8 from J, leaving 16 bases between them. Per the germline V gene, CDR1 is ENHRY and CDR2 is SYGVKD. In DNA, the CDR3 is TGTGCCATCAGTGACGCAAGGCGAGACGAAGGCTACACCTTC. The encoded protein is CAISDARRDEGYTF.

This clonotype was counted a few times. The chain recombines TRBV4-2 with TRBJ1-6, with D possibly TRBD1 on 6 matching bases. The CDR3 runs 16 residues. Germline V gene lookup returns CDR1 LGHNA and CDR2 YNFKEQ. Trimming pared 3 bases from V and 10 bases from J, leaving 19 bases between. DNA for the CDR3: TGTGCCAGCAGCCAGGGACTGACAGGTCAGGGATCACCCCTCCACTTT. Translation gives CASSQGLTGQGSPLHF.

The rearrangement links TRBV25-1 to TRBJ2-3; D is uncertain. The germline V and J ends were trimmed by 2 bases and 4 bases, with 7 bases remaining between them. CDR3 size: 13 residues. Germline V gene sequence: CDR1 MGHDK, CDR2 SYGVNS. In DNA form, the CDR3 reads TGTGCCAGCAGTGAAGACCTGGCAGATACGCAGTATTTT. Its translation is CASSEDLADTQYF.

This chain connects TRBV7-2 to TRBJ2-1, with 12 bases matching TRBD1. Germline V gives CDR1 SGHTA, CDR2 FQGNSA. V lost 5 bases, J lost 12 bases, and 5 bases stayed unmatched. The CDR3 loop spans 13 amino acids. CDR3: CASSARDRGRQFF. In DNA form, the CDR3 reads TGTGCCAGCAGCGCGCGGGACAGGGGGCGGCAGTTCTTC. Supplemented by reference TRBV7-2 and TRBJ2-1, the full variable domain reads GAGVSQSPSNKVTEKGKDVELRCDPISGHTALYWYRQSLGQGLEFLIYFQGNSAPDKSGLPSDRFSAERTGGSVSTLTIQRTQQEDSAVYLCASSARDRGRQFFGPGTRLTVL.

V and J are TRBV5-6 and TRBJ2-1; 13 nucleotides align to TRBD2. Germline V gene sequence: CDR1 SGHDT, CDR2 YYEEEE. J lost 10 bases, V lost 3 bases, and 7 bases had no gene match. The length of the CDR3 is 15 residues. CDR3 bases: TGTGCCAGCAGCTGGGGGACTAGCGGGACCACCGAGCAGTTCTTC. It codes for CASSWGTSGTTEQFF. The full variable domain, with the rest looked up from reference TRBV5-6 and TRBJ2-1, is DAGVTQSPTHLIKTRGQQVTLRCSPKSGHDTVSWYQQALGQGPQFIFQYYEEEERQRGNFPDRFSGHQFPNYSSELNVNALLLGDSALYLCASSWGTSGTTEQFFGPGTRLTVL.

Worth noting for this clonotype: A much larger clone lies one base from this, so it may be a read error. The rearrangement uses TRBV3-1 and TRBJ2-6; no clear D. Trimming took 4 bases from V and 5 from J, leaving 12 bases between them. Germline values: CDR1 LGHDT, CDR2 YNNKEL (reference sequence). The CDR3 is made up of 15 amino acids. The CDR3 DNA reads as TGTGCCAGCAGCCGCTATGGGGAATGGGCCAACGTCCTGACTTTC. It translates to CASSRYGEWANVLTF.

At least ten counts were recorded for this clonotype. This chain connects TRBV5-1 to TRBJ2-1; TRBD2 aligns across 8 bases. Per germline, CDR1 SGHRS and CDR2 YFSETQ. V lost 2 bases and J lost 0; bases outside the gene matches: 4. The CDR3 extends over 16 amino acids. The CDR3 region is CASSFQGLASYNEQFF. In DNA form, the CDR3 reads TGCGCCAGCAGCTTCCAAGGACTAGCCTCCTACAATGAGCAGTTCTTC.

This clonotype showed up many times. V is TRBV7-2 and J is TRBJ2-1; D unclear. V was clipped by 2 bases and J by 9 bases, with 5 bases between them. Germline CDR1 and CDR2: SGHTA and FQGNSA. CDR3 length: 11 amino acids. The CDR3, as DNA: TGTGCCAGCAGCTTAATACTTGAGCAGTTCTTC. Amino acid sequence: CASSLILEQFF.

This clonotype has a count of ten or more. The V and J genes are TRBV29-1 and TRBJ1-4; D gene ambiguous. CDR1 and CDR2 from the germline V gene are SQVTM and ANQGSEA. V lost 6 bases and J 5 bases, leaving 13 bases between the germline ends. This CDR3 spans 13 amino acids. The CDR3 protein is CSVTSAGNEKLFF. The CDR3 nucleotides are TGCAGCGTCACTAGTGCGGGAAATGAAAAACTGTTTTTT.

This clonotype was seen a handful of times. V and J are TRBV20-1 and TRBJ2-5; TRBD1 aligns across 12 bases. CDR1 is DFQATT and CDR2 is SNEGSKA in the germline V gene (reference sequence). The CDR3 runs to 16 residues. V shed 5 bases and J 5 bases; nucleotides not matched to a gene: 12. Written as DNA, the CDR3 is TGCAGTGCTGGCCGGGACAGGGGGCGAAGCAGGGAGACCCAGTACTTC. As protein: CSAGRDRGRSRETQYF.

This clonotype was counted at least ten times. The chain carries TRBV9 and TRBJ2-1; D ambiguous. The CDR3 spans 12 residues. From germline, CDR1 is SGDLS and CDR2 YYNGEE. The V and J ends lost 0 bases and 3 bases respectively, with 1 base between them. The CDR3 loop reads CASSVGYNEQFF. CDR3 bases: TGTGCCAGCAGCGTAGGCTACAATGAGCAGTTCTTC.

As regards this clonotype: A much more abundant neighbour one base away suggests this may be a read error. The genes are TRBV7-2 and TRBJ1-5; maybe TRBD1 (6 bases). Trimming removed 7 bases from V and 3 bases from J, with 16 bases in between. CDR3 length: 15 residues. Germline V gives CDR1 SGHTA, CDR2 FQGNSA. The CDR3 loop reads CASTEGVSDNQPQHF. CDR3 bases: TGTGCCAGCACCGAGGGGGTGAGTGACAATCAGCCCCAGCATTTT. Complete variable domain (other parts from reference TRBV7-2 and TRBJ1-5): GAGVSQSPSNKVTEKGKDVELRCDPISGHTALYWYRQSLGQGLEFLIYFQGNSAPDKSGLPSDRFSAERTGGSVSTLTIQRTQQEDSAVYLCASTEGVSDNQPQHFGDGTRLSIL.

V is TRBV5-1 and J is TRBJ1-3, with D uncertain. V shed 0 bases and J shed 6 bases, with 10 bases lying between them. The germline V gene encodes CDR1 SGHRS and CDR2 YFSETQ. The length of the CDR3 is 14 residues. The CDR3 loop reads CASSLGSWPNTIYF. CDR3 sequence (DNA): TGCGCCAGCAGCTTGGGGTCCTGGCCAAACACCATATATTTT.

This chain uses TRBV6-2 or TRBV6-3 with TRBJ1-6; perhaps TRBD1 as D (5 bases). Trimming took 7 bases from V and 5 from J, leaving 18 bases between them. Germline CDR1 is MNHEY and CDR2 is SVGEGT. The CDR3 covers 16 residues. The CDR3 sequence is CASTLGRGRNNSPLHF. DNA for the CDR3: TGTGCCAGCACCTTGGGGCGGGGACGGAATAATTCACCCCTCCACTTT.

Remarks on this clonotype: Since a much larger clone is just one base distant, this may be a read error. The CDR3 reads CAGSPTSGEQYF. The CDR3 DNA sequence: TGTGCCGGCAGCCCTACATCTGGAGAGCAGTACTTC. The chain joins TRBV7-3 to TRBJ2-7; unclear D gene. Germline values: CDR1 SGHTA, CDR2 FQGTGA. The CDR3 covers 12 residues.

The genes are TRBV15 and TRBJ2-3; no definite D call. V was cut by 6 bases and J by 4 bases, with 5 bases left in between. In germline, CDR1 is LNHNV, CDR2 YYDKDF (reference sequence). There are 11 residues in the CDR3. The CDR3 region is CATREADTQYF. For the CDR3, the DNA is TGTGCCACCAGAGAGGCAGATACGCAGTATTTT.

The rearrangement links TRBV10-3 to TRBJ2-5, with D perhaps matching TRBD2 (6 bases). The CDR3 covers 15 residues. V was shortened by 8 bases and J by 0 bases, with 16 bases between the two germline ends. CDR1 is ENHRY, CDR2 SYGVKD, per germline. The DNA for the CDR3 is TGTGCCATCGGGGTCGCTAGCGCGCACCAAGAGACCCAGTACTTC. This gives the protein CAIGVASAHQETQYF.

This clonotype was observed many times. The chain employs TRBV28 and TRBJ2-4; D perhaps matches TRBD1 (5 bases). This CDR3 region has 11 residues. Trimming cost V 10 bases and J 7 bases, with 11 bases left between them. Germline CDR1 MDHEN, CDR2 SYDVKM. The CDR3 is CATQGHNIQYF. In nucleotides, the CDR3 is TGTGCCACGCAGGGCCACAACATTCAGTACTTC.

The rearrangement links TRBV7-2 to TRBJ2-3; 9 bases fit TRBD2. Losses at the gene ends were 2 bases for V and 2 bases for J; bases not matched to a gene: 8. The CDR3 is 17 amino acids. From germline, CDR1 is SGHTA and CDR2 FQGNSA. This chain's CDR3 is CASSLRSSGTLTDTQYF. CDR3 DNA sequence: TGTGCCAGCAGCTTACGTTCTAGCGGGACTCTCACAGATACGCAGTATTTT.

In this sample, this clonotype turned up a few times. The chain links TRBV6-1 to TRBJ1-5, with a tentative D call TRBD1 (6 bases). V was clipped by 4 bases and J by 3 bases, with 7 bases between them. This CDR3 has 13 amino acids. Germline CDR1 and CDR2: MNHNS and SASEGT. In DNA form, the CDR3 reads TGTGCCAGCAGTGGGGGGCTCAATCAGCCCCAGCATTTT. This translates into CASSGGLNQPQHF.